This T cell receptor (beta chain) was identified during a study of cytomegalovirus exposure and HLA in healthy donors (dated by TCRdb to the late 2010s). Broadly, across the study: In an earlier analysis of 450 to 750 of the donors, about 270 Gb of sequence data and 90 million to 120 million unique TCR beta sequences from roughly 200 million T cells were reported. An early release covering roughly 640 HLA-typed donors comprised approximately 300 gigabases of sequencing data and 85 million or so unique TCR sequences. The genetic ancestry cluster associated with self-reported Caucasian donors included 81% of the roughly 360 genotyped donors. The study was designed to test whether signatures of past pathogen exposure could be identified by cataloging public T cell receptors. The T cell repertoires of about 700 subjects were profiled by immunosequencing and related to cytomegalovirus serostatus. Along with the approximately 600-subject first cohort, a separate validation cohort of about 110 different subjects was used. To predict cytomegalovirus infection status, the study brought together high-throughput TCR immunosequencing, statistical association of individual TCRs with disease status, and machine learning. A later analysis re-examined previously published TCR beta repertoires from 610 or so donors and added high-resolution HLA genotyping to investigate patterns of TCR occurrence. Rather than using new phenotypic data, the later analysis identified candidate immune exposures from TCR beta sequences and from how often those sequences occurred across donors. To decide whether each TCR beta V gene segment behaved as functional or pseudogenic, an earlier analysis of some 600 of the donors relied on high-throughput TCR beta sequencing. Donor age, sex, ethnicity and CMV serostatus were compiled alongside the repertoire data. A later genetic analysis took genome-wide SNP genotypes for about three fifths of the 666 donors and used that subset as a discovery cohort. Every discovery cohort repertoire had been produced on one sequencing platform. Both class I and class II loci were covered by HLA typing, at four-digit resolution. The number of typed donors differed by locus: roughly 620-630 for A, B, C, DRB1 and DQB1; some 500 for DQA1; fewer than 610 for DPA1; and roughly 490 for DPB1. Roughly 5 DR-DQ haplotypes were handled as single units for association and clustering, since linkage in the cohort was strong. Among about 400 genotyped donors of the cohort, an average of approximately 220,000 unique TCR beta nucleotide sequences was sequenced per donor, of which about 19% were non-productive. What the research found in general, with its limitations: A further reported finding was that TCR beta sequences accurately predicted the HLA-A and HLA-B alleles for most subjects in the first cohort. Roughly uniform sequencing depth across donors was assumed in presence/absence analyses, although this assumption may not hold. The cohort was sequenced for TCR beta chains only, and without alpha or paired-chain data the features that could be detected were limited. The authors suggested that the approach could potentially be generalized to other disease states and immunological phenotypes. In a later analysis, most CMV-associated TCR beta chains were found to appear HLA-restricted, with HLA associations seemingly driven largely by CMV exposure. In a later analysis, several top co-occurrence clusters were reported to appear linked to parvovirus B19, influenza, CMV and Epstein-Barr virus. For the cohort, immune exposure information was limited to CMV serostatus. In a later analysis, HLA-associated TCR beta chains showed more clonal expansion and lower generation probabilities than non-associated chains that were equally common. Because the 87-base-pair reads could not distinguish some IMGT-functional V segments, including TRBV6-2 and TRBV6-3, those segments were excluded. A later genetic analysis reported fewer N-insertions in productive TCRs among donors in an Asian-associated ancestry cluster than the approximately 700-donor mean. The sequencing pipeline was judged likely to have produced a cluster of highly shared sequence variants as a technical artifact. Assigning TCR associations to individual alleles was difficult when HLA alleles, especially DR and DQ, strongly co-occurred. In an earlier analysis of 450 to 750 of the donors, most TCR beta V segments appeared in productive rearrangements about 90% or about 30% of the time, broadly matching IMGT annotations. Most TCR sequences were seen in very few donors, while some public TCRs were found in many individuals. A later genetic analysis associated a missense DCLRE1C variant with V-gene and J-gene trimming of TCR beta chains, and an independent cohort replicated the association. The classifier was reported to diagnose cytomegalovirus status with high specificity and sensitivity in both the original and validation cohorts. Because counts were too low, fewer than 20 rarely observed V segments, including chromosome 9 orphons, were excluded from the earlier analysis of 587 of the donors. In a later analysis, the rate of TCR association differed among HLA loci, with DRB1 alleles having the most associated TCRs and HLA-C alleles having the fewest. The study listed 150 to 200 TCR beta chains as associated with cytomegalovirus. In vitro tests confirmed that three of the cytomegalovirus-associated TCR beta chains recognize cytomegalovirus antigens. Because some donors lacked HLA typing at each locus, the association tests relied only on the typed subset. At a false discovery rate of 0.05, a later analysis linked under 20,000 TCR beta sequences to specific HLA alleles. Correlated functional status among segregating V segments might reflect linkage disequilibrium, but an unknown experimental factor could not be ruled out.

With regard to this clone: What this receptor recognizes is not known. Base quality data are lacking; no much larger clone is found one base away.

V gives up 4 bases and J gives up 6 bases, and the segment between their germline ends measures 16 bases. From cysteine to phenylalanine, the CDR3 is 14 amino acids long. Only the CDR3 portion is preserved as DNA: 42 bases, with reading frame beginning at the first base. Per the germline V gene, SGHTA is the CDR1 and FQGNSA is the CDR2. Library generation was performed with the immunoSEQ multiplex PCR assay. A mixture of 60 forward primers for TCR Vbeta segments and 13 reverse primers for TCR Jbeta segments was used in the multiplex PCR. The CDR3 region of rearranged TCR beta genes was amplified from genomic DNA by a multiplex PCR assay. The Illumina HiSeq System was used to sequence the amplified TCR beta libraries as 87-base-pair reads. Per the original workflow: A later analysis tallied approximately 87 million unique TCR beta chains across the 666 repertoires, and about 10 million of those chains were shared by two or more donors. A nearest-neighbor algorithm error-corrected the raw reads and collapsed the reads into unique sequences, merging closely related sequences to remove PCR and sequencing errors. To assign V, D and J gene segments, CDR3 sequences were aligned to IMGT reference sequences. For a sequence to be retained, a match of at least six nucleotides was required to both a V gene segment and a J gene segment. Rearrangements were classified as productive when the CDR3 lacked stop codons and remained in frame with V and J, and all other rearrangements were classified as non-productive. Following IMGT convention, CDR3 was defined as the stretch from the second conserved V-encoded cysteine up to the conserved J-encoded phenylalanine. Sequences without an unambiguous match to a single V gene segment were excluded from the earlier analysis of several hundred of the donors. In an earlier analysis of a few hundred of the donors, a V segment was called functional when productive rearrangements were above 56.7%, and segregating when the standard deviation between donors exceeded 5%. A statistical classification framework was built for diagnosing cytomegalovirus status from the catalog of TCR beta chain sequences. A later analysis assigned V and J genes by comparing TCR nucleotide sequences with IMGT/GENE-DB human TR gene sequences. In a later analysis, CDR3 sequences and most-parsimonious VDJ recombination scenarios were assigned using the TCRdist pipeline. A later analysis defined each TCR beta chain by its CDR3 amino acid sequence plus V-gene family, and excluded reads lacking a unique V-gene family. As a way to deal with suspected cross-contamination and a sequencing artifact, a later analysis dropped more than 500 nucleotide sequences that were highly shared and had low generation probability. For each public chain, a later analysis derived a clonal expansion index from normalized ranks of inferred template counts within each repertoire. A later analysis computed generation probabilities with a VDJ recombination model fitted to out-of-frame rearrangements, and checked the results against IGoR. In a later analysis, TCR-TCR, TCR-HLA and TCR-CMV co-occurrence was scored with hypergeometric tests, and a repertoire-size bias correction was applied to TCR pairs. False discovery rates were estimated in a later analysis by permuting HLA or CMV assignments 20 times. A later analysis grouped co-occurring TCRs with DBSCAN, adding TCRdist sequence similarity when clustering within HLA-allele-positive subsets. Repertoires with fewer than 30,000 or more than 120,000 public chains were left out of co-occurrence clustering, as were four to six repertoires with anomalous nucleotide sharing. TCRdb limited this immuneACCESS table to in-frame rearrangements with V and J called. A share of clones is missing; checked studies link under half to unresolved V genes, and the rest is unexplained. V, J and clone size are those of that table, while D and trimming were read from the DNA. This sample comprises more than 140,000 clones, around 80% of them detected only once. Clones ranked in the top ten supply about 5.6% of the sample.

In total, approximately 690 healthy bone marrow donors made up the cohort. Cohort members were all nominally healthy when sampled, although unrecorded immune exposures were likely present. The donor tested CMV seropositive, placing the donor among the approximately 290 seropositive members of the cohort. A peripheral blood sample was collected from each donor, and TCR beta sequencing was performed on peripheral blood mononuclear cells. The Qiagen DNeasy Blood Extraction Kit was used to extract genomic DNA from the blood cell samples. The specimen was PBMCs. The chain is made from TRBV7-2 and TRBJ2-7, and TRBD1 may be the D gene, going by 5 matching bases. This receptor was identified in a man between 25 and 39 years old in good health and CMV-seropositive. The CDR3 here reads CASSSLGIRVEQYF. In nucleotides, the sequence is TGTGCCAGCAGCTCCCTGGGTATCAGGGTCGAGCAGTACTTC.